A single sample is the source of the 32 T cell receptor beta chains below, sequenced in a study of blood T cell repertoires in COVID-19. Here immunoSEQ multiplex PCR was the method, and the copy in TCRdb shows in-frame clones only, minus some. Of approximately 280,000 clones detected, less than 85% appear once; the ten largest clones hold more than 1.1%. The material sequenced was peripheral blood. The receptors were sampled from a human donor with COVID-19, enrolled during active disease. The donor label of this sample is uncertain.

The V call is TRBV6-4, the J call TRBJ1-2; D gene ambiguous. V lost 5 bases and J lost 9, with 10 bases in between. There are 11 residues in the CDR3. Germline-derived CDR1 and CDR2 are MRHNA and SNTAGT. The CDR3 coding sequence is TGTGCCAGCAGTTCTGGACTTAGCTACACCTTC. It encodes CASSSGLSYTF.

CDR3 protein: CASSTRSGHPNSPLHF. Here the CDR3 DNA reads TGTGCCAGCAGTACGAGAAGTGGACACCCTAATTCACCCCTCCACTTT. This sequence joins TRBV27 and TRBJ1-6; D is possibly TRBD1 (5 bases). The CDR3 totals 16 residues. Germline-derived CDR1 and CDR2 are MNHEY and SMNVEV (reference sequence). Trimming removed 5 bases from V and 6 bases from J, with 17 bases in between.

The chain uses TRBV28 and TRBJ1-5; 10 bases are shared with TRBD1. With V trimmed by 6 bases and J by 7 bases, 3 bases remained unmatched. Germline V lookup: CDR1 MDHEN, CDR2 SYDVKM. This CDR3 is 13 amino acids long. The chain's CDR3 is CASRTTGGQPQHF. The CDR3 nucleotides are TGTGCCAGCAGAACGACAGGGGGCCAGCCCCAGCATTTT.

The J gene is TRBJ2-5, the V gene TRBV2; TRBD1 agrees at 10 bases. V shed 4 bases and J 3 bases; nucleotides not matched to a gene: 11. Germline CDR1 reads SNHLY; CDR2 reads FYNNEI. The length of the CDR3 is 17 residues. The CDR3 spells CASSVFFVTGGKETQYF. The CDR3 DNA reads as TGTGCCAGCAGTGTATTCTTCGTGACAGGGGGCAAAGAGACCCAGTACTTC.

The J gene is TRBJ1-5, the V gene TRBV28; 7 nucleotides line up with TRBD1. The CDR3 totals 14 residues. Germline trimming cut 7 bases from V and 4 bases from J; bases unmatched to any gene: 7. Per germline, CDR1 MDHEN and CDR2 SYDVKM. CDR3 loop: CASTRDSSNQPQHF. The CDR3 bases are TGTGCCAGCACCCGGGACAGCTCAAATCAGCCCCAGCATTTT.

The V gene is TRBV30, the J gene TRBJ2-3; 8 bases are shared with TRBD1. V lost 8 bases to trimming and J lost 6 bases; unmatched junction nucleotides: 7. This CDR3 region has 12 residues. CDR1 is GTSNPN, CDR2 SVGIG, per germline (reference sequence). CDR3 sequence: CAAGQGVDTQYF. CDR3 sequence (DNA): TGTGCCGCCGGACAGGGAGTCGATACGCAGTATTTT.

This chain connects TRBV5-6 to TRBJ1-2, with D possibly TRBD1 on 5 matching bases. The germline gives CDR1 SGHDT, CDR2 YYEEEE. Trimming stripped 0 bases from V and 6 bases from J, with 6 bases between. The CDR3 is 12 residues long. The CDR3 here is CASSLEGDGYTF. DNA for the CDR3: TGTGCCAGCAGCTTGGAAGGGGATGGCTACACCTTC. Full variable domain (rest looked up from reference TRBV5-6 and TRBJ1-2): DAGVTQSPTHLIKTRGQQVTLRCSPKSGHDTVSWYQQALGQGPQFIFQYYEEEERQRGNFPDRFSGHQFPNYSSELNVNALLLGDSALYLCASSLEGDGYTFGSGTRLTVV.

V usage is TRBV9 and J usage is TRBJ2-7; D is undetermined. The germline V gene has CDR1 SGDLS and CDR2 YYNGEE. V lost 1 base to trimming and J lost 2 bases, with 13 bases between them. The length of the CDR3 is 15 residues. The CDR3 sequence: CASSVSTGPPYEQYF. The CDR3 nucleotides read TGTGCCAGCAGCGTATCGACGGGTCCGCCCTACGAGCAGTACTTC.

This rearrangement joins TRBV28 to TRBJ2-1; D remains ambiguous. The germline CDR1 and CDR2 sequences are MDHEN and SYDVKM. This CDR3 comprises 15 residues. The V and J ends lost 5 bases and 0 bases respectively, with 11 bases between them. CDR3 protein: CASSAVGFSYNEQFF. The CDR3 DNA sequence: TGTGCCAGCAGTGCCGTCGGTTTCTCCTACAATGAGCAGTTCTTC. Using reference TRBV28 and TRBJ2-1 for the parts outside the CDR3, the full variable domain is DVKVTQSSRYLVKRTGEKVFLECVQDMDHENMFWYRQDPGLGLRLIYFSYDVKMKEKGDIPEGYSVSREKKERFSLILESASTNQTSMYLCASSAVGFSYNEQFFGPGTRLTVL.

V is TRBV5-1 and J is TRBJ2-1; 10 bases are shared with TRBD2. CDR1 is SGHRS and CDR2 is YFSETQ in the germline V gene. This CDR3 is 16 amino acids long. V lost 6 bases and J lost 5; bases outside the gene matches: 11. The CDR3 protein is CASKLTGTSAHNEQFF. The CDR3 nucleotides are TGCGCCAGCAAACTGACAGGGACTAGCGCCCACAATGAGCAGTTCTTC.

This chain links TRBV5-4 with TRBJ1-5; no clear D. This CDR3 has 18 amino acids. V was cut by 4 bases and J by 1 base, with 21 bases left in between. Germline V CDR1 and CDR2: SGHNT, YYREEE (reference sequence). CDR3 nucleotide sequence: TGTGCCAGCAGCCCTCAAACCCCAGGCCCCGAGAGCAATCAGCCCCAGCATTTT. Translating it yields CASSPQTPGPESNQPQHF.

The chain carries TRBV4-1 and TRBJ2-7; TRBD2 might be the D (6 bases). V was cut by 0 bases and J by 2 bases, with 11 bases left in between. Germline CDR1 MGHRA, CDR2 YSYEKL. The CDR3 loop spans 15 amino acids. The CDR3 sequence: CASSQDPGSAYEQYF. CDR3 DNA: TGCGCCAGCAGCCAAGATCCCGGGAGTGCCTACGAGCAGTACTTC.

The rearrangement uses TRBV4-1 and TRBJ2-7; 10 bases line up with TRBD2. With V trimmed by 0 bases and J by 6 bases, 11 bases remained unmatched. The germline CDR1 and CDR2 sequences are MGHRA and YSYEKL. The CDR3 extends over 17 amino acids. The CDR3 is CASSQEGAGGPPGEQYF. The CDR3 nucleotides are TGCGCCAGCAGCCAAGAGGGAGCGGGAGGGCCCCCAGGCGAGCAGTACTTC.

The rearrangement uses TRBV3-1 (or the pseudogene TRBV3-2) and TRBJ1-3; D uncertain. V was pared by 3 bases and J by 0 bases, with 9 bases between. CDR3 length: 15 residues. Germline assignment: CDR1 LGHDT and CDR2 YNNKEL (reference sequence). This CDR3 is CASSHAQRSGNTIYF. The CDR3 coding sequence is TGTGCCAGCAGCCATGCGCAACGCTCTGGAAACACCATATATTTT.

The gene calls are TRBV11-2 and TRBJ1-5; D is unresolved. Germline CDR1 reads SGHAT; CDR2 reads FQNNGV. Trimming cost V 4 bases and J 4 bases, with 11 bases left between them. The CDR3 sequence is 14 residues long. The CDR3 region has the DNA TGTGCCAGCAGCTCCGCGGGCAGTAATCAGCCCCAGCATTTT. This encodes CASSSAGSNQPQHF.

This clone was found once. This chain connects TRBV6-5 to TRBJ1-2; weak D call: TRBD1 (5 bases). V was pared by 5 bases and J by 4 bases, with 17 bases between. The CDR3 runs to 15 residues. Germline CDR1 and CDR2: MNHEY and SVGAGI. The CDR3 protein is CASSRLGPWTYGYTF. CDR3 DNA sequence: TGTGCCAGCAGTCGTTTGGGGCCTTGGACCTATGGCTACACCTTC.

CDR3 in amino acids: CASTPGGGIAGFDNEQFF. The CDR3 region has the DNA TGTGCCAGCACCCCGGGGGGGGGTATAGCGGGCTTTGACAATGAGCAGTTCTTC. The gene calls are TRBV9 and TRBJ2-1, with 8 bases matching TRBD2. The CDR3 is made up of 18 amino acids. Germline CDR1 and CDR2: SGDLS and YYNGEE. V lost 6 bases, J lost 5 bases, and 19 bases stayed unmatched.

This clone was seen at least ten times. The genes are TRBV15 and TRBJ1-5; D perhaps matches TRBD1 (6 bases). The V end lost 10 bases, the J end lost 2 bases, and 18 bases lay between the germline ends. CDR3 size: 15 residues. Germline V gene sequence: CDR1 LNHNV, CDR2 YYDKDF (reference sequence). CDR3 coding DNA: TGTGCCATCCGCCGCTCAGGGGTTCGCAATCAGCCCCAGCATTTT. Protein product: CAIRRSGVRNQPQHF. Drawing the rest from reference TRBV15 and TRBJ1-5, the complete variable domain is DAMVIQNPRYQVTQFGKPVTLSCSQTLNHNVMYWYQQKSSQAPKLLFHYYDKDFNNEADTPDNFQSRRPNTSFCFLDIRSPGLGDTAMYLCAIRRSGVRNQPQHFGDGTRLSIL.

This chain connects TRBV28 to TRBJ1-1; 10 positions agree with TRBD1. Germline V gene lookup returns CDR1 MDHEN and CDR2 SYDVKM. The CDR3 has 20 amino acids. V lost 3 bases, J lost 6 bases, and 22 bases stayed unmatched. In DNA form, the CDR3 reads TGTGCCAGCAGTTTCGTTCGGTTGGGACAGGGGTTAAATAACTTCCCTGAAGCTTTCTTT. Translating gives CASSFVRLGQGLNNFPEAFF.

J is TRBJ1-5 and V is TRBV6-5; TRBD1 agrees at 8 bases. The CDR3 totals 13 residues. V shed 6 bases, J shed 9 bases, and the junction held 7 bases outside the gene matches. CDR1 MNHEY and CDR2 SVGAGI come from the germline V gene. CDR3 in amino acids: CASRTGGLGPQHF. In DNA, the CDR3 is TGTGCCAGCAGAACAGGGGGACTTGGGCCCCAGCATTTT.

This chain uses TRBV19 with TRBJ1-1; D gene uncertain. Trimming pared 1 base from V and 5 bases from J, leaving 11 bases between. This CDR3 contains 14 residues. Germline V gene data show CDR1 as LNHDA and CDR2 as SQIVND (reference sequence). The CDR3 here is CASSIGSAGTEAFF. DNA of the CDR3: TGTGCCAGTAGTATAGGGTCGGCCGGGACTGAAGCTTTCTTT.

The rearrangement joins TRBV27 to TRBJ1-1; D gene ambiguous. The V gene lost 3 bases and the J gene lost 3 bases, with 23 bases spanning the gap. The CDR3 covers 18 residues. Germline assignment: CDR1 MNHEY and CDR2 SMNVEV (reference sequence). The CDR3 DNA reads TGTGCCAGCAGTTTGAGGGTGCACCTCGAGCTCGATTACACTGAAGCTTTCTTT. As protein: CASSLRVHLELDYTEAFF.

The V and J genes are TRBV11-2 and TRBJ1-1, with D maybe TRBD1 (5 bases). V gave up 10 bases and J gave up 1 base, with 19 bases separating them. The length of the CDR3 is 15 residues. Germline CDR1 is SGHAT and CDR2 is FQNNGV. In DNA, the CDR3 is TGTGCCACCCCCCTGGAGGGACGGGAGAACACTGAAGCTTTCTTT. Its translation: CATPLEGRENTEAFF.

V is TRBV5-1 and J is TRBJ1-5; possible D gene TRBD1, 5 bases. There are 13 residues in the CDR3. The germline V gene encodes CDR1 SGHRS and CDR2 YFSETQ. Trimming removed 2 bases at V and 5 bases at J, with 8 bases between. In DNA form, the CDR3 reads TGCGCCAGCAGCTTCGACAGTGATCAGCCCCAGCATTTT. Protein sequence: CASSFDSDQPQHF.

The chain uses TRBV12-5 and TRBJ2-3; 8 nucleotides line up with TRBD2. The CDR3 totals 15 residues. With 3 bases clipped from V and 5 bases from J, the junction kept 7 bases outside the gene matches. The germline V gene has CDR1 LGHNT and CDR2 FRNRAP. The CDR3 protein is CASGLAGRAGDTQYF. CDR3 DNA: TGTGCTAGTGGTTTAGCCGGGAGGGCTGGAGATACGCAGTATTTT.

J is TRBJ2-4 and V is TRBV12-3 or TRBV12-4; 8 bases are shared with TRBD2. The CDR3 contains 13 residues. Losses at the gene ends were 5 bases for V and 7 bases for J; bases not matched to a gene: 4. The CDR3 DNA follows: TGTGCCAGCAGTCCCGGGGGGGCGAACATTCAGTACTTC. This sequence encodes CASSPGGANIQYF.

The V gene is TRBV6-4, the J gene TRBJ2-5; a weak D match, TRBD1 (7 bases). This CDR3 comprises 15 residues. CDR1 is MRHNA, CDR2 SNTAGT, per germline. V was pared by 4 bases and J by 4 bases, with 16 bases between. DNA of the CDR3: TGTGCCAGCAGTGCGGAGGGGGCTTTAGGAGAGACCCAGTACTTC. This translates into CASSAEGALGETQYF.

The V and J genes are TRBV7-2 and TRBJ2-7; no reliable D call. The V gene's germline CDR1 is SGHTA and CDR2 FQGNSA. The CDR3 runs to 16 residues. Between the trimmed V and J ends, which lost 3 bases and 2 bases, there was a span of 17 bases. CDR3 coding DNA: TGTGCCAGCAGCTTGGAAGCGAGTCCCGACCCCTACGAGCAGTACTTC. Protein sequence: CASSLEASPDPYEQYF.

This sequence joins TRBV28 and TRBJ1-2; 8 nucleotides align to TRBD1. The CDR3 totals 13 residues. The V gene's germline CDR1 is MDHEN and CDR2 SYDVKM. After removal of 6 bases from V and 6 bases from J, the junction contained 6 bases not matched to a gene. The CDR3 sequence is CASRPTGDDGYTF. Written as DNA, the CDR3 is TGTGCCAGCAGACCGACAGGGGACGATGGCTACACCTTC.

V gene TRBV5-4 combines with J gene TRBJ2-7; D gene uncertain. The CDR3 is made up of 14 amino acids. CDR1 and CDR2 (germline): SGHNT, YYREEE (reference sequence). V was clipped by 3 bases and J by 6 bases, with 16 bases between them. CDR3 protein: CASSSQIGPGEQYF. CDR3 nucleotide sequence: TGTGCCAGCAGCTCTCAGATTGGCCCGGGCGAGCAGTACTTC. The full variable domain, its missing parts supplied by reference TRBV5-4 and TRBJ2-7, is ETGVTQSPTHLIKTRGQQVTLRCSSQSGHNTVSWYQQALGQGPQFIFQYYREEENGRGNFPPRFSGLQFPNYSSELNVNALELDDSALYLCASSSQIGPGEQYFGPGTRLTVT.

This chain joins TRBV5-6 and TRBJ2-7; 7 nucleotides match TRBD1. This CDR3 has 16 amino acids. Germline CDR1 and CDR2: SGHDT and YYEEEE. The V segment lost 4 bases and the J segment 3 bases; nucleotides outside the gene matches: 13. The CDR3 reads CASSQPPGGQYYEQYF. In nucleotides, the CDR3 is TGTGCCAGCAGCCAACCTCCTGGGGGACAGTACTACGAGCAGTACTTC.

CDR3 bases: TGTGCCAGCAGCTTAAACAGGGATCGGGATGGCTACACCTTC. Amino acid sequence: CASSLNRDRDGYTF. The genes are TRBV7-3 and TRBJ1-2; a weak D match, TRBD1 (6 bases). Germline CDR1 is SGHTA and CDR2 is FQGTGA. Trimming removed 1 base at V and 6 bases at J, with 12 bases between. CDR3 length: 14 residues. Together with reference TRBV7-3 and TRBJ1-2, the CDR3 gives the full variable domain: GAGVSQTPSNKVTEKGKYVELRCDPISGHTALYWYRQSLGQGPEFLIYFQGTGAADDSGLPNDRFFAVRPEGSVSTLKIQRTERGDSAVYLCASSLNRDRDGYTFGSGTRLTVV.